This T cell receptor beta chain was captured in a study of patients and donors after allogeneic stem cell transplantation. Via MiXCR, TCRdb re-called the RT-PCR reads, giving one row per CDR3 protein. The table lists under 200,000 distinct CDR3 sequences, 30% of them singletons. This clonotype appeared a few times. V was cut by 1 base and J by 5 bases, with 11 bases left in between. This CDR3 spans 14 amino acids. The germline V gene has CDR1 SGHDN and CDR2 FVKESK. The sequenced sample was blood, either unsorted or a sorted T cell fraction (not recorded which). The TCR comes from a human donor who was either an allogeneic HSCT recipient or a stem cell or donor lymphocyte infusion donor (not recorded which). It is not recorded whose cells these are; they may come from a transplant donor. V is TRBV14 and J is TRBJ1-2; D is possibly TRBD1 (5 bases). DNA for the CDR3: TGTGCCAGCAGCCAAGCCGCGGGGGGTTATGGCTACACCTTC. It specifies CASSQAAGGYGYTF.